Each of the 6 T cell receptor beta chains below was sequenced from the same sample in a study of identical twins. Via MiXCR, TCRdb re-called the 5' RACE reads, giving one row per CDR3 protein. The sample shows a few hundred thousand distinct CDR3 sequences, about 8.5% of them seen only once. The sample was also linked to a second study, of yellow fever vaccine responses in identical twins.

The source material was CD8+ T cells sorted from blood. The receptors originated from a woman aged 18 to 35 in good health.

The sample holds many counts of this clonotype. The J gene is TRBJ1-1, the V gene TRBV4-3, with a possible D match to TRBD1 (5 bases). Trimming shortened V by 6 bases and J by 0 bases, and 14 bases separated the two germline ends. The CDR3 runs 15 residues. Germline V lookup: CDR1 LGHNA, CDR2 YSLEER. CDR3 sequence reads: CASRLNRFMNTEAFF. In nucleotides, the CDR3 is TGCGCCAGCAGGCTGAACAGGTTCATGAACACTGAAGCTTTCTTT.

The chain combines TRBV11-2 with TRBJ2-3; the D gene is possibly TRBD2 (7 bases). The ends were cut back, 5 bases at V and 9 bases at J, with 21 bases in the middle. The CDR3 spans 15 residues. Germline V lookup: CDR1 SGHAT, CDR2 FQNNGV. Here the CDR3 DNA reads TGTGCCAGCAGCGGCCGGCGAGAAGGGGGGGAGACGCAGTATTTT. This codes for CASSGRREGGETQYF.

This clonotype was counted many times. The CDR3 DNA reads TGCAGTGCCGACAGGGGAGTTGGCACTGAAGCTTTCTTT. It specifies CSADRGVGTEAFF. The genes are TRBV20-1 and TRBJ1-1; 8 bases agree with TRBD1. The CDR3 runs 13 residues. Per the germline V gene, CDR1 is DFQATT and CDR2 is SNEGSKA (reference sequence). V was clipped by 6 bases and J by 4 bases; unmatched bases: 7.

This clonotype was seen only a few times. The rearrangement links TRBV6-1 to TRBJ2-2; unclear D gene. The CDR3 sequence is 15 residues long. The germline gives CDR1 MNHNS, CDR2 SASEGT. V was trimmed by 5 bases and J by 0 bases, leaving 10 bases between them. In DNA form, the CDR3 reads TGTGCCAGCAGTCCCCGGTGGGCGAACACCGGGGAGCTGTTTTTT. It is translated as CASSPRWANTGELFF.

This clonotype was seen more than once but under ten times. This chain joins TRBV27 and TRBJ2-5; 7 bases align to TRBD2. Germline CDR1 and CDR2: MNHEY and SMNVEV (reference sequence). The length of the CDR3 is 14 residues. V lost 4 bases, J lost 4 bases, and 6 bases stayed unmatched. CDR3 nucleotides: TGTGCCAGCAGTTCCCAGACGGGGGGAGAGACCCAGTACTTC. Translation gives CASSSQTGGETQYF.

This clonotype came up a few times. The CDR3: CASSSWVGAFNEQYF. The CDR3 DNA is TGTGCCAGCAGTTCTTGGGTGGGGGCATTCAACGAGCAGTACTTC. V is TRBV12-3 or TRBV12-4 and J is TRBJ2-7, with a possible D match to TRBD1 (6 bases). V shed 4 bases and J shed 5 bases, with 18 bases lying between them. This CDR3 contains 15 residues.